This passage covers 9 T cell receptor beta chains from one sample sequenced in a study of cytomegalovirus exposure and HLA in healthy donors. Only in-frame clones appear in the TCRdb table, and some are missing; sequencing was by immunoSEQ multiplex PCR. The sample shows 65,000 to 95,000 clones, approximately 93% of them seen only once. What was sequenced was PBMCs. The receptor source for this set is a woman between 25 and 40 years old in good health and CMV-seronegative.

This chain connects TRBV5-1 to TRBJ2-5; D gene ambiguous. The V end lost 0 bases, the J end lost 2 bases, and 8 bases lay between the germline ends. CDR1 is SGHRS, CDR2 YFSETQ, per germline. This CDR3 comprises 14 residues. In nucleotides, the CDR3 is TGCGCCAGCAGCTTGGCCAGTCGTCAAGAGACCCAGTACTTC. Amino acid sequence: CASSLASRQETQYF.

This chain connects TRBV18 to TRBJ2-2, with 8 bases lining up with TRBD2. This CDR3 is 16 amino acids long. V trimming: 5 bases; J trimming: 0 bases; junction bases outside the gene matches: 5. The germline CDR1 and CDR2 sequences are KGHSH and LQKENI. In nucleotides, the CDR3 is TGTGCCAGCTCATTCGCCGGGGGGGCGAACACCGGGGAGCTGTTTTTT. Amino acids: CASSFAGGANTGELFF.

This CDR3 reads CAGDLDRSLNTEAFF. CDR3 bases: TGTGCCGGGGATTTGGACAGAAGTTTAAACACTGAAGCTTTCTTT. The chain carries TRBV30 and TRBJ1-1; D may be TRBD1 (6 bases). Trimming removed 8 bases at V and 2 bases at J, with 21 bases between. CDR1 is GTSNPN and CDR2 is SVGIG in the germline V gene (reference sequence). CDR3 length: 15 residues.

This chain uses TRBV6-1 with TRBJ2-7; the D gene is possibly TRBD1 (6 bases). The germline V and J ends were trimmed by 2 bases and 7 bases, with 24 bases remaining between them. In germline, CDR1 is MNHNS, CDR2 SASEGT. The CDR3 extends over 17 amino acids. CDR3 region: CASSEWPKIGQTGEQYF. The CDR3 bases are TGTGCCAGCAGTGAATGGCCTAAGATAGGACAGACGGGGGAGCAGTACTTC.

This clone came up a few times. This chain uses TRBV19 with TRBJ1-2; a weak D match, TRBD1 (6 bases). CDR3 length equals 12 residues. Germline CDR1 LNHDA, CDR2 SQIVND (reference sequence). Trimming left V 3 bases short and J 6 bases short, with 8 bases between. CDR3 nucleotide sequence: TGTGCCAGTAGTATCTACAGGGATGGCTACACCTTC. This encodes CASSIYRDGYTF.

The chain uses TRBV28 and TRBJ2-7; 7 positions match TRBD1. Germline CDR1 and CDR2: MDHEN and SYDVKM. Germline trimming cut 5 bases from V and 2 bases from J; bases unmatched to any gene: 12. CDR3 length: 16 amino acids. The CDR3 here is CASSIELTGLPYEQYF. The CDR3 DNA is TGTGCCAGCAGTATAGAGCTGACAGGGTTACCCTACGAGCAGTACTTC.

J is TRBJ2-7 and V is TRBV9; 7 nucleotides match TRBD2. V was pared by 3 bases and J by 3 bases, with 12 bases of the junction left unmatched. The CDR3 runs 16 residues. Germline CDR1 is SGDLS and CDR2 is YYNGEE. The CDR3 loop is CASSAAAASGNYEQYF. DNA of the CDR3: TGTGCCAGCAGCGCTGCCGCGGCTAGCGGAAACTACGAGCAGTACTTC.

V and J are TRBV4-1 and TRBJ1-2; D unclear. Between the trimmed V and J ends, which lost 2 bases and 4 bases, there was a span of 17 bases. Germline CDR1 reads MGHRA; CDR2 reads YSYEKL. The CDR3 runs 16 residues. CDR3 sequence: CASSQSIELQSYGYTF. In nucleotides, the CDR3 is TGCGCCAGCAGCCAATCCATTGAGTTGCAAAGCTATGGCTACACCTTC.

The chain uses TRBV19 and TRBJ2-2; D might be TRBD1 (6 bases). V lost 8 bases, J lost 0 bases, and 16 bases lay in between. The CDR3 runs 16 residues. Germline CDR1 is LNHDA and CDR2 is SQIVND (reference sequence). CDR3 amino acids: CASRGDTIANTGELFF. Here the CDR3 DNA reads TGTGCCAGTCGAGGGGACACCATAGCGAACACCGGGGAGCTGTTTTTT.